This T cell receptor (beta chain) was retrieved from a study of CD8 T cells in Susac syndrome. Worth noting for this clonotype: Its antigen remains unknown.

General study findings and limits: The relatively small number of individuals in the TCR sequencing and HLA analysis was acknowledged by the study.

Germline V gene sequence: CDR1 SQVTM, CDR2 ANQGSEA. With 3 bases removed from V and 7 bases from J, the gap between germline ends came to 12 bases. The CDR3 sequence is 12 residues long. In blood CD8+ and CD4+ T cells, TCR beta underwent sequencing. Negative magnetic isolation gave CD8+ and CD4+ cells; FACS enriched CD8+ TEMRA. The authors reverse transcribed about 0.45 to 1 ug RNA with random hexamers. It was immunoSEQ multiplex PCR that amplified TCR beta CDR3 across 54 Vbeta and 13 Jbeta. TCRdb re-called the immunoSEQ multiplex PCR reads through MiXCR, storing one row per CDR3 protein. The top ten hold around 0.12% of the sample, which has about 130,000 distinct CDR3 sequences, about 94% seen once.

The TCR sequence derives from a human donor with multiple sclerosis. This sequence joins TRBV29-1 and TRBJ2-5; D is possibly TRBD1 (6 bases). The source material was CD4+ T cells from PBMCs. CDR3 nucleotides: TGCAGCGTTGATCAGTCCAGGGGGACCCAGTACTTC. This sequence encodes CSVDQSRGTQYF.